The sequence of this T cell receptor beta chain was determined in a study of blood T cell repertoires in COVID-19. Study as a whole: T cells, B-cell-depleted T cells, or PBMCs supplied cDNA or gDNA.

The participants were between about 18 and 90 years old and came from roughly 24 US areas. This clone has just a few counts. In the study's own analysis: Reference gene primers were amplified, and this amplification served to estimate nucleated cell counts. Produced via immunoSEQ multiplex PCR; TCRdb's table is partial and in-frame only. V, J and clone size derive from that table, while D and trimming were established from the DNA sequence. The table lists approximately 220,000 clones, approximately 83% of them singletons. This CDR3 has 15 residues. Germline trimming cut 0 bases from V and 6 bases from J; bases unmatched to any gene: 2. CDR1 and CDR2 from the germline V gene are SGHRS and YFSETQ.

Sequenced sample: PBMCs or T cells enriched from blood (not recorded which). This receptor was identified in a woman between 40 and 55 years old with acute COVID-19. The chain links TRBV5-1 to TRBJ1-6, with 8 bases fitting TRBD1. The CDR3 protein is CASSLGDRTNSPLHF. In nucleotides, the CDR3 is TGCGCCAGCAGCTTGGGGGACAGGACTAATTCACCCCTCCACTTT.